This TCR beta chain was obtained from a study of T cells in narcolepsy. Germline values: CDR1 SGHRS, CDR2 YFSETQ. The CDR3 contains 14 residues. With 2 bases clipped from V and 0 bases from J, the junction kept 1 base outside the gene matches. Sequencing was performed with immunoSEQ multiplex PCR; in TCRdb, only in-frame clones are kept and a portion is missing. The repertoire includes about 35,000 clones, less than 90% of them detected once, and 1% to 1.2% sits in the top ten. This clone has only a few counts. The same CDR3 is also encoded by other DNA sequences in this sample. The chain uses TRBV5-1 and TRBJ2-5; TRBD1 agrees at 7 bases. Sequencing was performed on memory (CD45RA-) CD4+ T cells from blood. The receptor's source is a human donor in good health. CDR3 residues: CASSLQGYQETQYF. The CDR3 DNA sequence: TGCGCCAGCAGCTTACAGGGGTACCAAGAGACCCAGTACTTC.